This note documents a single TCR beta chain sequence. Ten or more counts support this clonotype. Its target antigen remains unknown. There are no base qualities to consult, and no much larger clone falls within one base. These data are taken from a study of neurological immune-mediated disorders (dated by TCRdb to about 2019). For context, the study as a whole: Of the 35 or so multiple sclerosis patients, around 30 had relapsing-remitting MS and 3 had secondary progressive MS. Peripheral blood TCR-beta repertoires from HTLV-I-associated myelopathy (HAM/TSP) patients, multiple sclerosis patients and healthy controls were compared by UMI-based sequencing. The approximately 110 TCR-beta libraries included longitudinal samples, technical triplicates and paired sorted CD4+ and CD8+ T-cell subsets alongside PBMC samples. Of the approximately 70 subjects in the cohort, some 14 were HAM/TSP patients, some 34 were multiple sclerosis patients, and around 20 were healthy controls.

Paper-wide results and their limitations: The highest TCR clonal expansion was observed in HAM/TSP patients, whereas the lowest was observed in MS patients, even when compared with healthy controls. No identical CDR3 amino acid sequences were shared among expanded clones across subjects, suggesting private TCR-beta repertoires in all groups. In phylogenetic analysis, the repertoires of 18 of 34 MS patients grouped into a cluster of related CDR3 sequences, which suggests a possible signature at the repertoire level. The MS cluster showed no association with clinical or MRI features, and the authors stated that larger cohorts are needed.

For the sorted-subset TCR libraries, the starting material was 1 million sorted CD4+ or CD8+ T cells. Multiple sclerosis patients were enrolled in a US clinical protocol under which disease progression was evaluated by magnetic resonance imaging. Peripheral blood underwent Ficoll-Hypaque density gradient centrifugation to isolate PBMCs, which were then cryopreserved in liquid nitrogen. Paired sorted CD4+ and CD8+ subsets came from healthy controls, HAM/TSP patients and MS patients. cDNA was synthesized by template-switch 5'RACE using a primer with a 10-nucleotide random unique molecular identifier that tagged each TCR transcript. Over 160 million TCR-beta sequences, covering 15-18 subjects, were produced in each sequencing run. The RNeasy kit was used for extraction of total RNA. Using the KAPA Real-time Library Amplification kit, TCR-beta VDJ regions were amplified with primers for the TCR constant region and the 5'RACE anchor. Sample indexes and Illumina adaptors were added in a first PCR, after which library yield was increased in a second PCR. After purification with Ampure beads, the TCR product of roughly 650 bp was size-selected on a 2% E-gel SizeSelection system. Library quality was checked on a Bioanalyzer, concentration was measured with Qubit, and libraries were quantified with the Kapa Library Quantification kit before pooling. Libraries were sequenced paired-end 2 x 150 bp on an Illumina HiSeq 2500. To increase sequence diversity, about 24-32% phiX was spiked into each library pool. On the study's bioinformatics: Quality-filtered reads were processed with the UMI-based MiGEC pipeline, and over 75% of raw TCR sequences were removed by the MiGEC pipeline during error correction. IMGT germline references were used for aligning VDJ genes, and each clonotype was defined as a unique CDR3 amino acid sequence together with its V-J genes. Clonal expansion, Shannon diversity and CDR3 relatedness (CalcPairwiseDistances, ClusterSamples) were evaluated with VDJtools, and phylogenetic trees were built with CLCbio workbench. Expanded clones were defined as having at least 8 unique UMIs, based on coefficient-of-variation modelling across technical triplicates. TCRdb redid the processing of the public reads, applying fastp at Q25 and MiXCR, and retained in-frame beta chains. Merged by CDR3 protein, the rows form single entries marked with the most common genes and DNA. TCRdb, not the authors, supplied the V and J calls. The sample has approximately 50,000 distinct CDR3 sequences on record, less than 6% of them singletons. Roughly 1.4% of the sample is held by the ten biggest clonotypes.

The sequenced sample was CD4+ T cells from blood. The sequence was obtained from a woman between 18 and 29 years old with multiple sclerosis.

CDR3 protein: CSARDSIGQGKNIQYF. In nucleotide form, the sequence is TGCAGTGCTAGAGATTCTATCGGCCAGGGAAAAAACATTCAGTACTTC. The chain was built from TRBV20-1 and TRBJ2-4; possibly the D gene is TRBD1, per 5 matching bases. The CDR3 runs 16 amino acids, cysteine and phenylalanine included. This entry keeps only the CDR3 DNA: 48 bases, framed from base 1. V is reduced by 0 bases and J by 4 bases, leaving a spacing of 16 bases between them. Via the germline V gene (reference sequence), CDR1 is DFQATT and CDR2 SNEGSKA.